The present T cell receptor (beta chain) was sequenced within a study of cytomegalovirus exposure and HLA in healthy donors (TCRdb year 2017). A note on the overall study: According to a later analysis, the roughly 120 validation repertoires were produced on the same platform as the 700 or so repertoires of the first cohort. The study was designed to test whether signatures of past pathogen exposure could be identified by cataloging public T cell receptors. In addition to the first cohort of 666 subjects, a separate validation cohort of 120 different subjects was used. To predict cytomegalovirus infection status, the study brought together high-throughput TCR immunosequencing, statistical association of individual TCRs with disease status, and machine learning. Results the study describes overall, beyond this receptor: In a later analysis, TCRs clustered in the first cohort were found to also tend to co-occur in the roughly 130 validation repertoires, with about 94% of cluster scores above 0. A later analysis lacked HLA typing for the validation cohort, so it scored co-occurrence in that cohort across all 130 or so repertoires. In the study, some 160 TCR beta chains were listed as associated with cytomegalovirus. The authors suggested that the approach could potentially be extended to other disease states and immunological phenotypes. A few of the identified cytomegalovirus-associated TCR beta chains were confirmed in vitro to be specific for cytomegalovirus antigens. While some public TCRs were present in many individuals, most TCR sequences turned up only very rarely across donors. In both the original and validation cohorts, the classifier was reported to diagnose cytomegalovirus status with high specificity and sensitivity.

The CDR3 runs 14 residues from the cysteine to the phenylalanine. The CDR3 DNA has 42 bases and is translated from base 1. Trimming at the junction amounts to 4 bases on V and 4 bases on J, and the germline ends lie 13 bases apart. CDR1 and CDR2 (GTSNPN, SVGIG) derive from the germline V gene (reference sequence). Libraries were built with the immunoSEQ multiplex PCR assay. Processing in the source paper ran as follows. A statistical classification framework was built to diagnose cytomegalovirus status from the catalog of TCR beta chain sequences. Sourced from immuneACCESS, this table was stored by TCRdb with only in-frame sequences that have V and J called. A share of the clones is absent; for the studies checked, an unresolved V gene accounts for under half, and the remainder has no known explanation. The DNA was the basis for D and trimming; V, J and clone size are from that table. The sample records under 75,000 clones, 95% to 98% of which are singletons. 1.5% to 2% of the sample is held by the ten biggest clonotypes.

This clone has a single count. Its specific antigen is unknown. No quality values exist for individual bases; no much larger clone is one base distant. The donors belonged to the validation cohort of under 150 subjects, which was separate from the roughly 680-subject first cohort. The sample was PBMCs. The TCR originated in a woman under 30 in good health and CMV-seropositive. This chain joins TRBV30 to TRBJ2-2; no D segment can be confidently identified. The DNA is TGTGCCTGGACGCGGCGGCCGGGCACCGGGGAGCTGTTTTTT. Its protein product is CAWTRRPGTGELFF.